The rows below give T cell receptor beta chains drawn from one sample of a study of blood T cell repertoires in COVID-19. Sequencing was performed with immunoSEQ multiplex PCR; in TCRdb, only in-frame clones are kept and a portion is missing. The sample includes approximately 160,000 clones, around four fifths seen only once; the top ten take around 9.9%. Source material: peripheral blood. Receptors originate from a human donor in a cohort sampled during active COVID-19. Each CDR3 is given with its conserved first and last residue. Fields, in order: clone size, J gene, V gene, D gene, CDR3 protein, CDR3 DNA. A D gene is named only where the DNA matches it firmly. Rows may omit the clone size; those that give it use once, few, many or a size class.

>.|TRBJ2-7|TRBV6-2/TRBV6-3|.
CASSYSRQNYEQYF
TGTGCCAGCAGTTACTCACGACAGAACTACGAGCAGTACTTC
>.|TRBJ1-4|TRBV12-3/TRBV12-4|.
CASSLDSREKLFF
TGTGCCAGCAGTTTAGACTCACGGGAAAAACTGTTTTTT
>.|TRBJ2-5|TRBV27|TRBD1
CASSLRTGRETQYF
TGTGCCAGCAGTTTACGGACAGGACGAGAGACCCAGTACTTC
>once|TRBJ2-2|TRBV12-3/TRBV12-4|.
CASSSRTDGELFF
TGTGCCAGCAGCTCTCGGACAGACGGGGAGCTGTTTTTT
>.|TRBJ1-5|TRBV3-1/TRBV3-2|TRBD1
CAAGTGNQPQHF
TGTGCCGCGGGGACAGGGAATCAGCCCCAGCATTTT
>few|TRBJ1-2|TRBV27|TRBD1
CASSQKDRGHGYTF
TGTGCCAGCAGTCAGAAGGACAGGGGGCACGGCTACACCTTC
>.|TRBJ2-3|TRBV11-2|.
CASSSGRGQRTDTQYF
TGTGCCAGCAGCTCCGGGCGGGGACAGCGCACAGATACGCAGTATTTT
>.|TRBJ1-1|TRBV9|.
CASSVDPGQLNTEAFF
TGTGCCAGCAGCGTAGACCCGGGACAACTGAACACTGAAGCTTTCTTT
>few|TRBJ1-4|TRBV19|TRBD1
CASRDRGWGGLFF
TGTGCCAGCCGGGACAGGGGGTGGGGTGGACTGTTTTTT
>.|TRBJ2-7|TRBV5-6|.
CASSRAGNEQYF
TGTGCCAGCAGCCGGGCGGGGAACGAGCAGTACTTC
>.|TRBJ1-5|TRBV6-2/TRBV6-3|TRBD1
CASSYEGRGQQPQHF
TGTGCCAGCAGTTACGAGGGCAGGGGGCAACAGCCCCAGCATTTT
>.|TRBJ1-3|TRBV15|TRBD1
CATSVGTAGNTIYF
TGTGCCACCAGCGTAGGGACAGCTGGAAACACCATATATTTT
>.|TRBJ2-2|TRBV24-1|.
CATSDPSTGAGELFF
TGTGCCACCAGTGACCCCAGTACCGGGGCCGGGGAGCTGTTTTTT
>.|TRBJ2-1|TRBV7-7|.
CASSISLGTYNEQFF
TGTGCTAGCAGCATCTCCTTGGGGACATACAATGAGCAGTTCTTC
>.|TRBJ2-5|TRBV28|TRBD2
CASSSLAGGLYQETQYF
TGTGCCAGCAGTTCCTTAGCGGGGGGACTGTACCAAGAGACCCAGTACTTC
>.|TRBJ2-1|TRBV4-1|TRBD2
CASSQDSSGLAGVDEQFF
TGCGCCAGCAGCCAAGATTCCTCGGGACTAGCGGGAGTGGATGAGCAGTTCTTC
>.|TRBJ2-2|TRBV19|.
CASIPGDNTGELFF
TGTGCCAGTATTCCAGGGGATAACACCGGGGAGCTGTTTTTT
>few|TRBJ2-7|TRBV27|TRBD1
CASRPGQVSYEQYF
TGTGCCAGCAGGCCGGGACAGGTCTCCTACGAGCAGTACTTC
>.|TRBJ2-3|TRBV6-5|.
CASATRASTDTQYF
TGTGCCAGCGCGACGCGGGCTAGCACAGATACGCAGTATTTT
>.|TRBJ1-2|TRBV7-9|TRBD1
CASSLTGAFYGYTF
TGTGCCAGCAGTTTGACAGGGGCCTTCTATGGCTACACCTTC
>.|TRBJ2-2|TRBV28|.
CASSGSPTNTGELFF
TGTGCCAGCAGTGGTAGCCCCACGAACACCGGGGAGCTGTTTTTT
>.|TRBJ1-6|TRBV28|TRBD1
CASSPGQGQNSPLHF
TGTGCCAGCAGCCCCGGACAGGGGCAGAATTCACCCCTCCACTTT